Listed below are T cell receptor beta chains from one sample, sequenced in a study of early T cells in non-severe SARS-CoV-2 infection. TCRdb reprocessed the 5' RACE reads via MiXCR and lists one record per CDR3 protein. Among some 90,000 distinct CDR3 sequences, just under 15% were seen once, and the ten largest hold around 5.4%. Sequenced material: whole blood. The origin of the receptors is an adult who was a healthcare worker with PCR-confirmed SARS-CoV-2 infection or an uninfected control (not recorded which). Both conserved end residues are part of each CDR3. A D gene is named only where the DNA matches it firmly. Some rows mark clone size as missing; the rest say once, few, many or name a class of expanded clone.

CDR3 DNA: TGCAGTGCCCAAAGGGAACAGGGGGTAGGAGAGCAGTACTTC
CDR3 protein: CSAQREQGVGEQYF
J gene: TRBJ2-7
V gene: TRBV20-1
D gene: TRBD1
clone size: few

CDR3 DNA: TGTGCCAGCAGCCAGCGAGAGACCCAGTACTTC
CDR3 protein: CASSQRETQYF
J gene: TRBJ2-5
V gene: TRBV6-2/TRBV6-3
D gene: NA
clone size: NA

CDR3 DNA: TGTGCCAGCAGTTTATCCCATCCCCGTGAGCAGTTCTTC
CDR3 protein: CASSLSHPREQFF
J gene: TRBJ2-1
V gene: TRBV28
D gene: NA
clone size: many

CDR3 DNA: TGTGCCAGCAGCCCGAGCGGGGCCTACGGAGCTTTCTTT
CDR3 protein: CASSPSGAYGAFF
J gene: TRBJ1-1
V gene: TRBV12-3/TRBV12-4
D gene: NA
clone size: NA

CDR3 DNA: TGTGCCATCCGCGGGAATTCGTGGGACAATGAGCAGTTCTTC
CDR3 protein: CAIRGNSWDNEQFF
J gene: TRBJ2-1
V gene: TRBV10-3
D gene: NA
clone size: NA

CDR3 DNA: TGTGCCTGGACGGGAAGACAGGGTAATTCACCCCTCCACTTT
CDR3 protein: CAWTGRQGNSPLHF
J gene: TRBJ1-6
V gene: TRBV30
D gene: TRBD1
clone size: few

CDR3 DNA: TGTGCCAGCAGTTTCGTCGTGTCGGCAGAGAGTTACGAGCAGTACTTC
CDR3 protein: CASSFVVSAESYEQYF
J gene: TRBJ2-7
V gene: TRBV28
D gene: NA
clone size: NA

CDR3 DNA: TGTGCCAGCAGCTTTCGGGGGCGTACCACAGATACGCAGTATTTT
CDR3 protein: CASSFRGRTTDTQYF
J gene: TRBJ2-3
V gene: TRBV11-2
D gene: NA
clone size: NA

CDR3 DNA: TGTGCCAGCAGCTCCTCGGTGGGGGCTACCGAGCAGTACTTC
CDR3 protein: CASSSSVGATEQYF
J gene: TRBJ2-7
V gene: TRBV7-8
D gene: NA
clone size: NA

CDR3 DNA: TGTGCCAGCAGTGAAGGTTGGGACTCAGCCTACGAGCAGTACTTC
CDR3 protein: CASSEGWDSAYEQYF
J gene: TRBJ2-7
V gene: TRBV6-1
D gene: NA
clone size: NA

CDR3 DNA: TGTGCCAGCAGTTTTCCCCTCCGCCCAACAGGGTCCAGCAATCAGCCCCAGCATTTT
CDR3 protein: CASSFPLRPTGSSNQPQHF
J gene: TRBJ1-5
V gene: TRBV28
D gene: NA
clone size: many

CDR3 DNA: TGTGCCAGCAGCTTAGGACGAGAATACAATGAGCAGTTCTTC
CDR3 protein: CASSLGREYNEQFF
J gene: TRBJ2-1
V gene: TRBV7-9
D gene: NA
clone size: few

CDR3 DNA: TGTGCCAGCAGCCAAGAACTAGCGGGAGGAATTTGGAGATACAATGAGCAGTTCTTC
CDR3 protein: CASSQELAGGIWRYNEQFF
J gene: TRBJ2-1
V gene: TRBV3-1
D gene: TRBD2
clone size: NA

CDR3 DNA: TGCAGTGCTAGAGTGGGAACCTCAAGCACAGATACGCAGTATTTT
CDR3 protein: CSARVGTSSTDTQYF
J gene: TRBJ2-3
V gene: TRBV20-1
D gene: NA
clone size: few

CDR3 DNA: TGTGCCAGCAGCCGGGTCTCTGGGAATTCACCCCTCCACTTT
CDR3 protein: CASSRVSGNSPLHF
J gene: TRBJ1-6
V gene: TRBV14
D gene: NA
clone size: few

CDR3 DNA: TGCAGCGTTGAAGATCTGAGGAATGAGCAGTTCTTC
CDR3 protein: CSVEDLRNEQFF
J gene: TRBJ2-1
V gene: TRBV29-1
D gene: NA
clone size: NA

CDR3 DNA: TGTGCCAGCAGTTTACAGGGTTTCCTTGTCGGGACAGATACGCAGTATTTT
CDR3 protein: CASSLQGFLVGTDTQYF
J gene: TRBJ2-3
V gene: TRBV12-3/TRBV12-4
D gene: NA
clone size: NA

CDR3 DNA: TGTGCCAGCAGCCTACGGACTGACGGAATAGGCTATGGCTACACCTTC
CDR3 protein: CASSLRTDGIGYGYTF
J gene: TRBJ1-2
V gene: TRBV7-8
D gene: NA
clone size: few

CDR3 DNA: TGTGCCAGCAGCCGACCGGGAGATGGGGACTCCGAGCAGTACTTC
CDR3 protein: CASSRPGDGDSEQYF
J gene: TRBJ2-7
V gene: TRBV3-1
D gene: NA
clone size: few

CDR3 DNA: TGTGCCTGGAGCATTACAGGGGGGGACGAGCAGTACTTC
CDR3 protein: CAWSITGGDEQYF
J gene: TRBJ2-7
V gene: TRBV30
D gene: NA
clone size: NA

CDR3 DNA: TGTGCCAGCAGTACCTATGGGACAGGGAAGCGAGAGACCCAGTACTTC
CDR3 protein: CASSTYGTGKRETQYF
J gene: TRBJ2-5
V gene: TRBV28
D gene: TRBD1
clone size: NA

CDR3 DNA: TGTGCCAGCAGCCTCCTAAGGGGGGTCAATGAGCAGTTCTTC
CDR3 protein: CASSLLRGVNEQFF
J gene: TRBJ2-1
V gene: TRBV3-1
D gene: NA
clone size: NA

CDR3 DNA: TGTGCCAGCAGCCCAGGTTGGGGAGCGGTAACCAAAAACATTCAGTACTTC
CDR3 protein: CASSPGWGAVTKNIQYF
J gene: TRBJ2-4
V gene: TRBV7-9
D gene: NA
clone size: few

CDR3 DNA: TGCGCCAGCAGGAACGGAGCGAATGAAAAACTGTTTTTT
CDR3 protein: CASRNGANEKLFF
J gene: TRBJ1-4
V gene: TRBV5-1
D gene: NA
clone size: few

CDR3 DNA: TGTGCCAGCAGCCCGAGATTCGTCTTC
CDR3 protein: CASSPRFVF
J gene: TRBJ2-7
V gene: TRBV11-1
D gene: NA
clone size: few

CDR3 DNA: TGTGCCAGCAGACACCCTAGCGGGAGGTCGAAAGAGACCCAGTACTTC
CDR3 protein: CASRHPSGRSKETQYF
J gene: TRBJ2-5
V gene: TRBV28
D gene: TRBD2
clone size: NA

CDR3 DNA: TGTGCCAGCTCACCAACAGTCGCAGACAATCAGCCCCAGCATTTT
CDR3 protein: CASSPTVADNQPQHF
J gene: TRBJ1-5
V gene: TRBV18
D gene: NA
clone size: few

CDR3 DNA: TGTGCCAGCAGCTCGGACGTGGACTATGGCTACACCTTC
CDR3 protein: CASSSDVDYGYTF
J gene: TRBJ1-2
V gene: TRBV5-5
D gene: NA
clone size: few

CDR3 DNA: TGTGCCAGCAGCTTAGGACTAGAGGTGGAGACCCAGTACTTC
CDR3 protein: CASSLGLEVETQYF
J gene: TRBJ2-5
V gene: TRBV7-6
D gene: NA
clone size: many

CDR3 DNA: TGTGCCAGCAGTCTCCAGGGGGAGACAGGAACGTACGAGCAGTACTTC
CDR3 protein: CASSLQGETGTYEQYF
J gene: TRBJ2-7
V gene: TRBV7-8
D gene: TRBD1
clone size: few

CDR3 DNA: TGTGCCAGCAGTGTAGCAGATACGCAGTATTTT
CDR3 protein: CASSVADTQYF
J gene: TRBJ2-3
V gene: TRBV6-2/TRBV6-3
D gene: NA
clone size: once

CDR3 DNA: TGTGCCAGCAGTGGGGAGGACTACGAGCAGTACTTC
CDR3 protein: CASSGEDYEQYF
J gene: TRBJ2-7
V gene: TRBV2
D gene: NA
clone size: many

CDR3 DNA: TGTGCCAGCAGCTTAGCAGGGGAGGACATTCAGTACTTC
CDR3 protein: CASSLAGEDIQYF
J gene: TRBJ2-4
V gene: TRBV7-2
D gene: NA
clone size: NA

CDR3 DNA: TGTGCCAGCGGGACTAGACGTCTTCGGTCCTACGAGCAGTACTTC
CDR3 protein: CASGTRRLRSYEQYF
J gene: TRBJ2-7
V gene: TRBV5-5
D gene: TRBD2
clone size: NA

CDR3 DNA: TGTGCCAGCAGCGTAGGCCATCGAGGGGGGAGCACAGATACGCAGTATTTT
CDR3 protein: CASSVGHRGGSTDTQYF
J gene: TRBJ2-3
V gene: TRBV9
D gene: NA
clone size: few

CDR3 DNA: TGCAGTGCTAGATCAGGGACCGGGGGTTACGAGCAGTACTTC
CDR3 protein: CSARSGTGGYEQYF
J gene: TRBJ2-7
V gene: TRBV20-1
D gene: NA
clone size: many

CDR3 DNA: TGCGCCAGCAGCCAAGAAAGGCGGAATGGCTACACCTTC
CDR3 protein: CASSQERRNGYTF
J gene: TRBJ1-2
V gene: TRBV4-3
D gene: NA
clone size: few

CDR3 DNA: TGCAGTGCCCTAAACCGTCTAGCGGGAGGGTACGAGCAGTACTTC
CDR3 protein: CSALNRLAGGYEQYF
J gene: TRBJ2-7
V gene: TRBV20-1
D gene: TRBD2
clone size: NA

CDR3 DNA: TGTGCCAGCAGTACCGTAGGACTAGGAAAAGAGACCCAGTACTTC
CDR3 protein: CASSTVGLGKETQYF
J gene: TRBJ2-5
V gene: TRBV28
D gene: TRBD2
clone size: NA

CDR3 DNA: TGTGCCAGCAGCTTTGGTCAGTTTGCAGATACGCAGTATTTT
CDR3 protein: CASSFGQFADTQYF
J gene: TRBJ2-3
V gene: TRBV11-3
D gene: NA
clone size: NA

CDR3 DNA: TGTGCCAGCAGTTTCCGACAGGTCTACGAGCAGTACTTC
CDR3 protein: CASSFRQVYEQYF
J gene: TRBJ2-7
V gene: TRBV12-3/TRBV12-4
D gene: NA
clone size: many

CDR3 DNA: TGTGCCAGTAGTCGACCAGGGGAAGGGGAGCTGTTTTTT
CDR3 protein: CASSRPGEGELFF
J gene: TRBJ2-2
V gene: TRBV19
D gene: NA
clone size: NA

CDR3 DNA: TGTGCCAGCAGCGGCGCAAGGGAGCCTTCCACCGGGGAGCTGTTTTTT
CDR3 protein: CASSGAREPSTGELFF
J gene: TRBJ2-2
V gene: TRBV7-8
D gene: NA
clone size: NA

CDR3 DNA: TGCGCCAGCAGCCAAGAATCGGTCGGGGCTGCGGTTTTCTTT
CDR3 protein: CASSQESVGAAVFF
J gene: TRBJ1-1
V gene: TRBV4-1
D gene: NA
clone size: many

CDR3 DNA: TGTGCCAGCAGCTTTACGGGGGACGAGCAGTACTTC
CDR3 protein: CASSFTGDEQYF
J gene: TRBJ2-7
V gene: TRBV7-9
D gene: NA
clone size: NA

CDR3 DNA: TGTGCCAGCAGTAGGACCGGGGGCAATTACCGTTGCACCTTC
CDR3 protein: CASSRTGGNYRCTF
J gene: TRBJ1-2
V gene: TRBV12-3/TRBV12-4
D gene: NA
clone size: many

CDR3 DNA: TGTGCCAGCAGTGAAGCGTTTTCAGGGGGCGCAGATACGCAGTATTTT
CDR3 protein: CASSEAFSGGADTQYF
J gene: TRBJ2-3
V gene: TRBV6-1
D gene: TRBD1
clone size: NA

CDR3 DNA: TGCAGTGCTAGAGATCACGCAGGGGACACAGATACGCAGTATTTT
CDR3 protein: CSARDHAGDTDTQYF
J gene: TRBJ2-3
V gene: TRBV20-1
D gene: NA
clone size: few

CDR3 DNA: TGTGCCAGCAGCCCCGGCGGACTAGCGGCCAATGAGCAGTTCTTC
CDR3 protein: CASSPGGLAANEQFF
J gene: TRBJ2-1
V gene: TRBV7-9
D gene: TRBD2
clone size: NA

CDR3 DNA: TGTGCCAGCAGTCCAGATTGGAGTCAAGAGACCCAGTACTTC
CDR3 protein: CASSPDWSQETQYF
J gene: TRBJ2-5
V gene: TRBV6-5
D gene: NA
clone size: NA

CDR3 DNA: TGCGCCAGCAGTACCATACAAGAGACCCAGTACTTC
CDR3 protein: CASSTIQETQYF
J gene: TRBJ2-5
V gene: TRBV10-2
D gene: NA
clone size: few

CDR3 DNA: TGTGCCAGCAGCCAAGGACCTAGCGGGAGTTCCAATGAGCAGTTCTTC
CDR3 protein: CASSQGPSGSSNEQFF
J gene: TRBJ2-1
V gene: TRBV4-2
D gene: TRBD2
clone size: few

CDR3 DNA: TGTGCCAGCAGCCAGTCGCTAGCGCATTACTCCTACGAGCAGTACTTC
CDR3 protein: CASSQSLAHYSYEQYF
J gene: TRBJ2-7
V gene: TRBV7-9
D gene: NA
clone size: few